This T cell receptor beta chain was recovered during a study of metastatic and nonmetastatic thyroid tumors. This clone is deemed medium-sized. Between the trimmed V and J ends, which lost 5 bases and 4 bases, there was a span of 12 bases. CDR3 length: 15 amino acids. From germline, CDR1 is MNHEY and CDR2 SVGEGT. Each patient went into thyroid surgery without having received any treatment. From the PCR reads, TCRdb re-called clones with MiXCR. In the table there are approximately 15,000 clones, over 10% of which are singletons. V is TRBV6-2 or TRBV6-3 and J is TRBJ1-6; TRBD1 might be the D (5 bases). Sequencing was carried out using blood. The clonotype comes from a female donor with papillary thyroid cancer or a benign thyroid nodule (not recorded which). Some clones in this sample may be carry-over from other donors' samples. The CDR3 here is CASSVQAGYNSPLHF. CDR3 bases: TGTGCCAGCAGTGTACAGGCTGGATATAATTCACCCCTCCACTTT.